This TCR beta chain is drawn from a study of early T cells in non-severe SARS-CoV-2 infection. Across the whole study: Alpha and beta chains were unpaired, from unsorted whole-blood bulk RNA. Study-wide findings and caveats: Matches to VDJdb favored anti-spike CD8 responses and missed private and CD4 specificities.

Remarks on this clonotype: Its specificity is not known.

The V gene end was trimmed by 6 bases and the J gene end by 0 bases; junction bases not matched to a gene: 6. This CDR3 contains 17 residues. Unique molecular identifiers were attached to individual cDNA molecules. TCRdb itself ran the 5' RACE reads through MiXCR, one entry per CDR3 protein. This sample has about 83,000 distinct CDR3 sequences, with over 9% found just once. The clonotype comes from an adult who was a healthcare worker with PCR-confirmed SARS-CoV-2 infection or an uninfected control (not recorded which). The source material was whole blood. V is TRBV12-3 or TRBV12-4 and J is TRBJ2-2, with 11 bases matching TRBD2. CDR3 protein: CASRGGSGRANTGELFF. The CDR3 region has the DNA TGTGCCAGCAGGGGGGGTAGCGGGAGGGCGAACACCGGGGAGCTGTTTTTT.